Sequencing of this TCR beta chain was carried out in a study of blood T cell repertoires in COVID-19 (dated by TCRdb to the early 2020s). For the study in its entirety: The collaborator samples originated in the United States, Italy and Spain and spanned the acute and convalescent phases of COVID-19. The prospective study material was composed of cDNA or gDNA derived from T cells, B-cell-depleted T cells, or PBMCs. The dataset comprised deeply sampled blood TCRbeta repertoires from subjects exposed to, actively infected with, or recovered from COVID-19. A freely available public database, intended as a resource for researchers studying the immune response to SARS-CoV-2, is where the repertoires were released. Samples were obtained from the ongoing ImmuneRACE study (first 160 participants) and from about 1,300 subjects provided by 6 global collaborators. Nearly every sample came with metadata listing a de-identified subject ID, COVID-19 status, age in years and sex. Where available, HLA class I and class II types were taken from metadata supplied by the sample provider and were not determined by assay-based typing. What the research found in general, with its limitations: Clinical and demographic metadata were provided uncurated, with the amount varying by source and participant.

TCRbeta CDR3 regions were amplified from genomic DNA by means of the immunoSEQ Assay, a bias-controlled multiplex PCR. Turning to the authors' computational methods: The number of nucleated cells in each sample was estimated by amplification of reference gene primers within the assay. To quantify the absolute abundance of each unique TCRbeta CDR3 rearrangement, sequence reads were collapsed and filtered. Productive Simpson clonality was computed per sample as the square root of Simpson's diversity index over productive rearrangements. Held by TCRdb, this immuneACCESS table contains in-frame sequences only and omits some clones. Under half of the omission traces to an unresolved V gene where checked; the cause of the rest is unknown. The DNA gave D and trimming, while V, J and clone size come from that table. The sample table records approximately 300,000 clones; around 86% of these occur just once. The ten largest clones represent 1% of the sample.

Each collaborating institution followed its own protocols to collect whole blood in K2EDTA tubes. For TCRbeta analysis, collaborator samples were shipped as frozen whole blood, as isolated PBMCs, or as DNA extracted from either sample type. The CDR3 runs 15 amino acids, cysteine and phenylalanine included. CDR3 DNA only is kept here, 45 bases in frame from base 1. Regarding this clone: Which antigen it targets is not known. Nothing much larger sits one base from this clone, and base qualities are not available.

The source material was peripheral blood. The sequence joins TRBV12-2 to TRBJ1-4. TRBV12-2 is described as a pseudogene. The sequence derives from a man in his forties or fifties with active or convalescent COVID-19. This receptor has the CDR3 CASRLAGRWGEKLFF. The nucleotide sequence is given as TGTGCAAGTCGCTTAGCCGGGAGATGGGGAGAAAAACTGTTTTTT.